This TCR beta chain was sequenced in a study of T-cell reconstitution after alpha-beta-depleted transplantation in children. Germline lookup yields CDR1 MNHNS and CDR2 SASEGT. This CDR3 is 15 amino acids long. The germline V and J ends were trimmed by 7 bases and 1 base, with 16 bases remaining between them. During its preparation, the TCRbeta library received unique molecular identifiers. TCRdb analysed the PCR reads with MiXCR anew, one entry per CDR3 protein. The table records over 200,000 distinct CDR3 sequences, about a tenth of them present only once. This clonotype was found a few times. The chain combines TRBV6-1 with TRBJ1-1; D is unclear. The TCR was taken from a human donor who donated a stem cell graft to a child with acute lymphoblastic leukemia. The sample was PBMCs from the stem cell graft donor, taken from the stem cell graft. CDR3 sequence (DNA): TGTGCCAGCACCCCGTCGGGCAGACCGAACACTGAAGCTTTCTTT. It is translated as CASTPSGRPNTEAFF.